This T cell receptor beta chain is drawn from a study of human T cells and chemical hapten exposure. Overall study context: Patch tests put 0.01% DPC on the upper back, read at 6 days.

Regarding time point: patch test 1, 2 weeks after DPC sensitization. Sample treatment: therapeutic diphenylcyclopropenone sensitization with weekly scalp DPC. Germline assignment: CDR1 SNHLY and CDR2 FYNNEI. V lost 1 base, J lost 0 bases, and 10 bases lay in between. CDR3 length equals 15 residues. MiXCR, run by TCRdb on the RACE reads, gives a single entry per CDR3 protein. This table has roughly 200,000 distinct CDR3 sequences, around 24% appearing once. The sample consisted of whole blood, taken in connection with sensitization to the hapten diphenylcyclopropenone (DPC). The clonotype was recovered from a woman aged 45 to 65 with alopecia areata. Some clones in this sample may be carry-over from other donors' samples. This chain links TRBV2 with TRBJ2-7, with D maybe TRBD1 (5 bases). The CDR3 reads CASSEGLRASYEQYF. Here the CDR3 DNA reads TGTGCCAGCAGTGAAGGTCTCAGGGCCTCCTACGAGCAGTACTTC.